Listed here are 27 T cell receptor beta chains from one sample, sequenced in a study of T cells in Graves' hyperthyroidism and ophthalmopathy. Amplification targeted TCR beta CDR3 regions from RNA transcripts. Carried out on the TCR CDR3, a first-round RT-PCR used the HTBI primer set. One entry per CDR3 protein, called by TCRdb with MiXCR from the multiplex PCR reads. The sample has around 250,000 distinct CDR3 sequences, less than 15% seen once. Sequencing input: blood. These receptors were obtained from a woman aged 40 to 50 with Graves' hyperthyroidism that later progressed to Graves' ophthalmopathy.

This clonotype was recorded once. The V and J genes are TRBV7-3 and TRBJ2-1, with 11 bases aligning to TRBD2. With 4 bases clipped from V and 7 bases from J, the junction kept 6 bases outside the gene matches. Germline CDR1 and CDR2: SGHTA and FQGTGA. This CDR3 spans 15 amino acids. The CDR3, as DNA: TGTGCCAGCAGCTCACCGACTAGCGGGATGAATGAGCAGTTCTTC. Translation: CASSSPTSGMNEQFF.

This clonotype was picked up many times. This chain uses TRBV18 with TRBJ1-1; no clear D gene. This CDR3 has 14 residues. V was trimmed by 4 bases and J by 1 base, leaving 10 bases between them. Germline CDR1 and CDR2: KGHSH and LQKENI. In DNA form, the CDR3 reads TGTGCCAGCTCACTAGCTCGGACGAACACTGAAGCTTTCTTT. This sequence encodes CASSLARTNTEAFF.

The chain carries TRBV6-1 and TRBJ2-3; D may be TRBD1 or TRBD2 (5 bases each). V was shortened by 1 base and J by 7 bases, with 9 bases between the two germline ends. The CDR3 extends over 13 amino acids. CDR1 and CDR2 from the germline V gene are MNHNS and SASEGT. The CDR3 sequence is CASSEGWGYTQYF. Here the CDR3 DNA reads TGTGCCAGCAGTGAAGGTTGGGGGTATACGCAGTATTTT.

Ten or more counts support this clonotype. The J gene is TRBJ2-6, the V gene TRBV27, with 9 bases that match TRBD1. This CDR3 comprises 18 residues. The germline gives CDR1 MNHEY, CDR2 SMNVEV (reference sequence). V lost 5 bases and J lost 0; bases outside the gene matches: 8. The CDR3 loop is CASSPQGAFVSGANVLTF. Here the CDR3 DNA reads TGTGCCAGCAGTCCACAGGGGGCATTTGTCTCTGGGGCCAACGTCCTGACTTTC.

This clonotype was picked up many times. The chain couples TRBV9 to TRBJ2-1; the match to TRBD1 covers 9 bases. V dropped 4 bases and J dropped 0; count of bases not matched to a gene: 17. The V gene's germline CDR1 is SGDLS and CDR2 YYNGEE. The CDR3 sequence is 20 residues long. CDR3 protein: CASSTPQDRGPGSSYNEQFF. In DNA, the CDR3 is TGTGCCAGCAGCACCCCACAGGACAGGGGACCCGGCAGCTCCTACAATGAGCAGTTCTTC. Variable domain in full (rest from reference TRBV9 and TRBJ2-1): DSGVTQTPKHLITATGQRVTLRCSPRSGDLSVYWYQQSLDQGLQFLIQYYNGEERAKGNILERFSAQQFPDLHSELNLSSLELGDSALYFCASSTPQDRGPGSSYNEQFFGPGTRLTVL.

This clonotype appeared many times. The chain uses TRBV3-1 and TRBJ2-5; TRBD2 agrees at 10 bases. The CDR3 is 17 amino acids. J was trimmed by 5 bases and V by 1 base; bases with no gene match: 10. The germline CDR1 and CDR2 sequences are LGHDT and YNNKEL (reference sequence). The CDR3, as DNA: TGTGCCAGCAGCCAAGGATGGCTAGCGGGAGCGGGTGAGACCCAGTACTTC. Its translation is CASSQGWLAGAGETQYF.

This clonotype appeared many times. The rearrangement uses TRBV2 and TRBJ2-7; D not certain. From germline, CDR1 is SNHLY and CDR2 FYNNEI. V was cut by 5 bases and J by 6 bases, with 5 bases left in between. The CDR3 is 10 amino acids. The CDR3 sequence is CASSRSEQYF. The CDR3 DNA reads TGTGCCAGCAGTAGGAGCGAGCAGTACTTC.

In this sample, this clonotype turned up a few times. This chain joins TRBV7-2 and TRBJ1-4; D uncertain. V lost 1 base, J lost 6 bases, and 9 bases lay in between. The V gene's germline CDR1 is SGHTA and CDR2 FQGNSA. This CDR3 is 14 amino acids long. The CDR3 reads CASSLGGYDEKLFF. CDR3 in DNA: TGTGCCAGCAGCTTAGGAGGGTATGATGAAAAACTGTTTTTT.

The sample holds a few counts of this clonotype. The chain joins TRBV12-3 or TRBV12-4 to TRBJ2-7, with D perhaps TRBD1 (6 bases). The CDR3 sequence is 12 residues long. Trimming took off 5 bases at V and 6 bases at J, with 11 bases between the two ends. The CDR3 DNA sequence: TGTGCCAGCAGTCCCCAGGGGTTCGAGCAGTACTTC. Its translation: CASSPQGFEQYF.

The sample holds a few counts of this clonotype. This chain links TRBV7-2 with TRBJ1-5; TRBD1 agrees at 10 bases. The germline CDR1 and CDR2 sequences are SGHTA and FQGNSA. Germline trimming cut 5 bases from V and 4 bases from J; bases unmatched to any gene: 2. This CDR3 is built from 14 residues. The CDR3 nucleotides are TGTGCCAGCAGCGGGGGACAGGGGAATCAGCCCCAGCATTTT. Protein: CASSGGQGNQPQHF.

This clonotype was seen repeatedly, ten times or more. The genes are TRBV7-9 and TRBJ2-5, with D maybe TRBD2 (5 bases). V lost 5 bases and J 5 bases, leaving 12 bases between the germline ends. This CDR3 has 13 amino acids. Germline loops: CDR1 SEHNR, CDR2 FQNEAQ (reference sequence). The CDR3, as DNA: TGTGCCAGCAGCACTACTAGTTTCGAGACCCAGTACTTC. Translation: CASSTTSFETQYF. Combining the CDR3 with reference TRBV7-9 and TRBJ2-5 gives the whole variable domain DTGVSQNPRHKITKRGQNVTFRCDPISEHNRLYWYRQTLGQGPEFLTYFQNEAQLEKSRLLSDRFSAERPKGSFSTLEIQRTEQGDSAMYLCASSTTSFETQYFGPGTRLLVL.

As regards this clonotype: A much larger clone lies a single base off, so this may be a read error. The genes are TRBV2 and TRBJ2-1; D unclear. Germline-derived CDR1 and CDR2 are SNHLY and FYNNEI. The CDR3 length is 15 residues. V was clipped by 4 bases and J by 8 bases, with 18 bases between them. CDR3: CASSGRSGDGDEQFF. In DNA, the CDR3 is TGTGCCAGCAGTGGGCGGAGTGGTGATGGAGATGAGCAGTTCTTC.

Concerning this clonotype: Given a much more abundant clone one base away, this may be a read error. The chain is built from TRBV5-6 and TRBJ2-5; D gene uncertain. Germline V gene lookup returns CDR1 SGHDT and CDR2 YYEEEE. The CDR3 has 14 residues. The CDR3 DNA follows: TGTGCCAGCAGATCTAACGGGTTACAAGCGACCCAGTACTTC. Protein product: CASRSNGLQATQYF.

Ten or more counts support this clonotype. This sequence joins TRBV11-3 and TRBJ2-2, with D maybe TRBD1 (5 bases). CDR3 size: 14 residues. CDR1 SGHNT and CDR2 YENEEA come from the germline V gene. V was pared by 2 bases and J by 4 bases, with 8 bases between. The CDR3 DNA is TGTGCCAGCAGCTTACAGGGTGGCACCGGGGAGCTGTTTTTT. This translates into CASSLQGGTGELFF. Filled out from reference TRBV11-3 and TRBJ2-2, the complete variable domain reads EAGVVQSPRYKIIEKKQPVAFWCNPISGHNTLYWYLQNLGQGPELLIRYENEEAVDDSQLPKDRFSAERLKGVDSTLKIQPAELGDSAVYLCASSLQGGTGELFFGEGSRLTVL.

This clonotype was observed many times. The V call is TRBV7-9, the J call TRBJ2-2; D assignment may be TRBD1 or TRBD2 (5 bases each). Germline CDR1 reads SEHNR; CDR2 reads FQNEAQ (reference sequence). V gave up 5 bases and J gave up 1 base, with 14 bases separating them. This CDR3 contains 16 residues. DNA of the CDR3: TGTGCCAGCAGCGGATCCGGGACGGAGAACACCGGGGAGCTGTTTTTT. Protein: CASSGSGTENTGELFF.

This clonotype was detected ten times or more. J is TRBJ2-1 and V is TRBV9; D possibly matches TRBD1 or TRBD2 (5 bases each). The CDR3 totals 13 residues. Trimming removed 0 bases at V and 6 bases at J, with 7 bases between. In germline, CDR1 is SGDLS, CDR2 YYNGEE. This CDR3 reads CASSVDGTNEQFF. For the CDR3, the DNA is TGTGCCAGCAGCGTAGACGGGACCAATGAGCAGTTCTTC.

This clonotype was observed a handful of times. This may be a read error, as it is one base from a much larger clone. The chain couples TRBV29-1 to TRBJ2-7; 10 nucleotides align to TRBD2. The CDR3 sequence is 17 residues long. The germline CDR1 and CDR2 sequences are SQVTM and ANQGSEA. Germline trimming cut 6 bases from V and 1 base from J; bases unmatched to any gene: 15. CDR3: CSVVRASGSRGSYEQYF. CDR3 DNA sequence: TGCAGCGTCGTCCGGGCTAGCGGGAGTAGGGGGTCCTACGAGCAGTACTTC.

This clonotype was observed a few times. The chain uses TRBV19 and TRBJ1-5, with 7 bases matching TRBD1. The CDR3 covers 15 residues. V was pared by 5 bases and J by 6 bases, with 10 bases of the junction left unmatched. Germline V gives CDR1 LNHDA, CDR2 SQIVND (reference sequence). The CDR3 protein is CASSPRTDRAQPQHF. In DNA, the CDR3 is TGTGCCAGTAGTCCAAGAACAGACAGGGCTCAGCCCCAGCATTTT.

This clonotype has just a few counts. The J gene is TRBJ1-1, the V gene TRBV5-5; TRBD1 is a possible D gene (5 bases). The CDR3 totals 15 residues. The germline gives CDR1 SGHKS, CDR2 YYEKEE (reference sequence). V lost 4 bases to trimming and J lost 2 bases, with 15 bases between them. The CDR3 DNA reads TGTGCCAGCAGCCTGCAGGGAGGCGAAAACACTGAAGCTTTCTTT. As protein: CASSLQGGENTEAFF.

The chain has TRBV27 and TRBJ2-2; weak D call: TRBD2 (5 bases). Trimming removed 10 bases from V and 0 bases from J, with 6 bases in between. Germline CDR1 is MNHEY and CDR2 is SMNVEV (reference sequence). The CDR3 contains 12 residues. The CDR3 loop reads CATGTNTGELFF. The CDR3 DNA is TGTGCCACCGGGACGAACACCGGGGAGCTGTTTTTT.

This clonotype was picked up many times. V usage is TRBV20-1 and J usage is TRBJ2-6, with 9 positions matching TRBD1. Per germline, CDR1 DFQATT and CDR2 SNEGSKA (reference sequence). The J segment lost 2 bases and the V segment lost 3 bases, leaving 8 bases of the junction unmatched. The CDR3 runs 17 residues. The CDR3 bases are TGCAGTGCTAGGGGAGGGACAGGGCCCACTGGGGCCAACGTCCTGACTTTC. Translation: CSARGGTGPTGANVLTF.

This sequence joins TRBV12-3 or TRBV12-4 and TRBJ1-1; D remains unclear. V lost 0 bases and J lost 2, with 7 bases in between. The CDR3 is made up of 14 amino acids. CDR3 amino acids: CASSLALGNTEAFF. The CDR3 bases are TGTGCCAGCAGTTTAGCGCTGGGAAACACTGAAGCTTTCTTT.

This chain links TRBV14 with TRBJ2-3, with a weak D call TRBD1 (5 bases). This CDR3 spans 15 amino acids. The germline CDR1 and CDR2 sequences are SGHDN and FVKESK. V was cut by 1 base and J by 1 base, with 9 bases left in between. The chain's CDR3 is CASSQADTGTDTQYF. CDR3 DNA: TGTGCCAGCAGCCAAGCGGACACTGGCACAGATACGCAGTATTTT.

This clonotype was observed many times. The chain joins TRBV24-1 to TRBJ2-2; D uncertain. Trimming took off 1 base at V and 8 bases at J, with 7 bases between the two ends. Germline values: CDR1 KGHDR, CDR2 SFDVKD. This CDR3 is built from 13 residues. The CDR3 nucleotides are TGTGCCACCAGTGATTTTTCCAAGGGGGAGCTGTTTTTT. Its protein is CATSDFSKGELFF.

This chain uses TRBV7-9 with TRBJ2-3, with D tentatively TRBD2 (6 bases). V gave up 1 base and J gave up 6 bases, with 14 bases separating them. CDR1 SEHNR and CDR2 FQNEAQ come from the germline V gene (reference sequence). The CDR3 is 15 amino acids. The CDR3 protein is CASSLGSGGADTQYF. CDR3 sequence (DNA): TGTGCCAGCAGCTTAGGGTCAGGAGGGGCGGATACGCAGTATTTT.

The rearrangement joins TRBV19 to TRBJ2-1, with 8 bases that match TRBD2. The CDR3 runs to 14 residues. Trimming cost V 3 bases and J 9 bases; bases outside gene matches: 7. Germline lookup yields CDR1 LNHDA and CDR2 SQIVND (reference sequence). The DNA for the CDR3 is TGTGCCAGTAGTATCCAAGCGGGAGTCAGTGAGCAGTTCTTC. It encodes CASSIQAGVSEQFF.

This clonotype was observed many times. V is TRBV20-1 and J is TRBJ1-4; TRBD1 matches 9 bases. Germline lookup yields CDR1 DFQATT and CDR2 SNEGSKA (reference sequence). This CDR3 is built from 13 residues. V dropped 5 bases and J dropped 8; count of bases not matched to a gene: 6. CDR3 amino acids: CSAYRGLGEKLFF. For the CDR3, the DNA is TGCAGTGCTTACAGGGGGCTGGGAGAAAAACTGTTTTTT.